Below are 17 T cell receptor beta chains sequenced from a single sample in a study of CD8+CD57+ T cells in acquired aplastic anemia. The template for TCR beta VDJ and CDR3 sequence profiling was genomic DNA. TCRdb re-analysed the reads in MiXCR, keeping a single row per CDR3 protein. The table lists roughly 160,000 distinct CDR3 sequences, 60% to 70% of them singletons. Sequenced input: sorted CD4+, CD8+, or CD8+CD57+ T cells (not recorded which) from PBMCs. Every receptor here comes from a human donor in good health.

The V and J genes are TRBV9 and TRBJ1-6, with unresolved D. Trimming left V 4 bases short and J 8 bases short, with 13 bases between. Germline loops: CDR1 SGDLS, CDR2 YYNGEE. The CDR3 length is 14 residues. CDR3 in amino acids: CASSTTDTDSPLHF. CDR3 DNA sequence: TGTGCCAGCAGCACAACCGACACAGATTCACCCCTCCACTTT. The full variable domain, in which reference TRBV9 and TRBJ1-6 provide the parts outside the CDR3, is DSGVTQTPKHLITATGQRVTLRCSPRSGDLSVYWYQQSLDQGLQFLIQYYNGEERAKGNILERFSAQQFPDLHSELNLSSLELGDSALYFCASSTTDTDSPLHFGNGTRLTVT.

The chain employs TRBV9 and TRBJ1-3; the match to TRBD1 covers 8 bases. Looked up from germline, CDR1 is SGDLS and CDR2 is YYNGEE. The length of the CDR3 is 15 residues. V was clipped by 4 bases and J by 4 bases; unmatched bases: 7. DNA for the CDR3: TGTGCCAGCAGCACAAGGGGGACAGGCGGAAACACCATATATTTT. This sequence encodes CASSTRGTGGNTIYF. Complete variable domain (other parts from reference TRBV9 and TRBJ1-3): DSGVTQTPKHLITATGQRVTLRCSPRSGDLSVYWYQQSLDQGLQFLIQYYNGEERAKGNILERFSAQQFPDLHSELNLSSLELGDSALYFCASSTRGTGGNTIYFGEGSWLTVV.

This clonotype was counted a single time. The chain recombines TRBV11-2 with TRBJ2-7; D is unresolved. CDR1 is SGHAT, CDR2 FQNNGV, per germline. CDR3 length: 14 residues. V lost 4 bases and J 0 bases, leaving 10 bases between the germline ends. CDR3 in DNA: TGTGCCAGCAGCTCGGAAAGGAGCTCCTACGAGCAGTACTTC. It encodes CASSSERSSYEQYF.

This chain links TRBV20-1 with TRBJ2-1, with TRBD1 identical over 7 bases. The CDR3 sequence is 15 residues long. J lost 4 bases, V lost 4 bases, and 10 bases had no gene match. Germline lookup yields CDR1 DFQATT and CDR2 SNEGSKA (reference sequence). The CDR3 DNA follows: TGCAGTGCTAAGATGGGACAGTTGGGTTACAATGAGCAGTTCTTC. The encoded protein is CSAKMGQLGYNEQFF.

This clonotype was observed a few times. Relative to the germline gene, one junction end is altered; a read error may explain this. This chain connects TRBV2 to TRBJ2-1; D perhaps matches TRBD1 (6 bases). Per the germline V gene, CDR1 is SNHLY and CDR2 is FYNNEI. The CDR3 has 14 amino acids. The DNA of the CDR3 is TGTGCCAGCAGTGCGTCTTGGCTACAGGGTTTTTCGCTCTTC. Protein sequence: CASSASWLQGFSLF. Together with reference TRBV2 and TRBJ2-1, the CDR3 gives the full variable domain: EPEVTQTPSHQVTQMGQEVILRCVPISNHLYFYWYRQILGQKVEFLVSFYNNEISEKSEIFDDQFSVERPDGSNFTLKIRSTKLEDSAMYFCASSASWLQGFSLFGPGTRLTVL.

This clonotype has only a few counts. The genes are TRBV6-4 and TRBJ2-2, with TRBD1 as a possible D gene (6 bases). The germline gives CDR1 MRHNA, CDR2 SNTAGT. Trimming took 8 bases from V and 7 from J, leaving 17 bases between them. The CDR3 contains 14 residues. The CDR3, as DNA: TGTGCCAGCCGCGACGAGGGGGAAGGCGGGGAGCTGTTTTTT. This codes for CASRDEGEGGELFF.

The chain has TRBV7-6 and TRBJ2-5; TRBD1 aligns across 10 bases. The CDR3 length is 14 residues. Germline V lookup: CDR1 SGHVS, CDR2 FNYEAQ. With V trimmed by 3 bases and J by 5 bases, 3 bases remained unmatched. CDR3 sequence (DNA): TGTGCCAGCAGCTTTGGGACAGGGGTTGAGACCCAGTACTTC. Translating it yields CASSFGTGVETQYF. The full variable domain, its missing parts supplied by reference TRBV7-6 and TRBJ2-5, is GAGVSQSPRYKVTKRGQDVALRCDPISGHVSLYWYRQALGQGPEFLTYFNYEAQQDKSGLPNDRFSAERPEGSISTLTIQRTEQRDSAMYRCASSFGTGVETQYFGPGTRLLVL.

This clonotype was detected only a few times. The V call is TRBV27, the J call TRBJ1-1; D ambiguous. The CDR3 length is 13 residues. Germline CDR1 reads MNHEY; CDR2 reads SMNVEV (reference sequence). V gave up 2 bases and J gave up 8 bases, with 12 bases separating them. CDR3 coding DNA: TGTGCCAGCAGTTTAGGGCAGCGGGGAGAAGCTTTCTTT. It translates to CASSLGQRGEAFF.

CDR3 residues: CATSDGGGGSGANVLTF. The DNA for the CDR3 is TGTGCCACCAGTGATGGGGGTGGGGGCTCTGGGGCCAACGTCCTGACTTTC. V usage is TRBV24-1 and J usage is TRBJ2-6; D may match TRBD1 or TRBD2 (5 bases each). Germline V gene lookup returns CDR1 KGHDR and CDR2 SFDVKD. V gave up 3 bases and J gave up 0 bases, with 11 bases separating them. The CDR3 is 17 residues long.

This chain connects TRBV2 to TRBJ2-1; D unresolved. Between the trimmed V and J ends, which lost 6 bases and 2 bases, there was a span of 11 bases. Germline loops: CDR1 SNHLY, CDR2 FYNNEI. This CDR3 has 14 residues. CDR3: CASRSPEPYNEQFF. The CDR3 DNA reads as TGTGCCAGCAGATCCCCAGAGCCCTACAATGAGCAGTTCTTC.

This chain connects TRBV24-1 to TRBJ1-2, with D perhaps TRBD1 (5 bases). Germline CDR1 and CDR2: KGHDR and SFDVKD. The CDR3 loop spans 14 amino acids. The germline V and J ends were trimmed by 6 bases and 6 bases, with 16 bases remaining between them. Here the CDR3 reads CATSQGVGFDGYTF. The CDR3 bases are TGTGCCACCAGTCAGGGAGTCGGGTTTGATGGCTACACCTTC.

This clonotype was recorded many times. The genes are TRBV7-9 and TRBJ2-3; 9 bases fit TRBD1. CDR1 is SEHNR and CDR2 is FQNEAQ in the germline V gene (reference sequence). The CDR3 has 15 residues. V was clipped by 1 base and J by 3 bases; unmatched bases: 2. This chain's CDR3 is CASSLGGQGTDTQYF. The CDR3 DNA sequence: TGTGCCAGCAGCTTAGGAGGACAGGGGACAGATACGCAGTATTTT.

This sequence joins TRBV10-3 and TRBJ2-5, with TRBD2 matching 9 bases. V dropped 4 bases and J dropped 4; count of bases not matched to a gene: 13. The length of the CDR3 is 17 residues. Germline values: CDR1 ENHRY, CDR2 SYGVKD. In DNA, the CDR3 is TGTGCCATCAGTGGAGCCCTGGGACTAGCCGACGGAGAGACCCAGTACTTC. This codes for CAISGALGLADGETQYF.

A single count supports this clonotype. This rearrangement joins TRBV5-1 to TRBJ2-6, with D tentatively TRBD2 (6 bases). Germline values: CDR1 SGHRS, CDR2 YFSETQ. This CDR3 is built from 17 residues. V lost 0 bases and J lost 3, with 13 bases in between. Here the CDR3 reads CASSLALGGYGANVLTF. Here the CDR3 DNA reads TGCGCCAGCAGCTTGGCCCTTGGAGGGTATGGGGCCAACGTCCTGACTTTC.

Only one count was recorded for this clonotype. The rearrangement links TRBV4-2 to TRBJ2-1; possibly TRBD1 or TRBD2 for D (5 bases each). CDR1 is LGHNA and CDR2 is YNFKEQ in the germline V gene. V gave up 4 bases and J gave up 4 bases, with 14 bases separating them. The CDR3 sequence is 15 residues long. The CDR3 bases are TGTGCCAGCAGCCCCGGGGCCGTTGATTACAATGAGCAGTTCTTC. This translates into CASSPGAVDYNEQFF.

The chain joins TRBV13 to TRBJ2-3; 11 bases align to TRBD2. This CDR3 has 17 residues. The J segment lost 11 bases and the V segment lost 5 bases, leaving 18 bases of the junction unmatched. The V gene's germline CDR1 is PRHDT and CDR2 FYEKMQ (reference sequence). The CDR3: CASSGGTGTSGFREQYF. CDR3 bases: TGTGCCAGCAGCGGAGGTACCGGGACTAGCGGATTCAGGGAGCAGTATTTT.

The rearrangement joins TRBV10-3 to TRBJ1-2; no reliable D call. Trimming removed 3 bases at V and 5 bases at J, with 10 bases between. The CDR3 spans 13 residues. Per the germline V gene, CDR1 is ENHRY and CDR2 is SYGVKD. CDR3: CAISDRNGYGYTF. For the CDR3, the DNA is TGTGCCATCAGTGATAGGAACGGATATGGCTACACCTTC.